The 25 T cell receptor beta chains below all came from one sample that was sequenced in a study of cytomegalovirus exposure and HLA in healthy donors. Use of 60 Vbeta and 13 Jbeta primers characterized the PCR. TCRdb's table, derived via immunoSEQ multiplex PCR, lists solely in-frame clones and lacks some. The sample shows about 120,000 clones, 65% to 80% of them seen only once. Sequenced material: PBMCs. These receptor sequences come from a man aged 18 to 29 in good health and CMV-seropositive.

The rearrangement links TRBV7-3 to TRBJ1-1, with 7 positions matching TRBD1. The CDR3 has 15 amino acids. CDR1 and CDR2 (germline): SGHTA, FQGTGA. Losses at the gene ends were 1 base for V and 4 bases for J; bases not matched to a gene: 6. CDR3 loop: CASSLRQGEVTEAFF. CDR3 nucleotides: TGTGCCAGCAGCTTAAGACAGGGAGAGGTCACTGAAGCTTTCTTT.

In DNA, the CDR3 is TGTGCTAGTGTTAACAGGGGGCAGGGCACTGAAGCTTTCTTT. It specifies CASVNRGQGTEAFF. V and J are TRBV12-5 and TRBJ1-1; TRBD1 agrees at 9 bases. The length of the CDR3 is 14 residues. V lost 7 bases, J lost 4 bases, and 7 bases stayed unmatched. Per germline, CDR1 LGHNT and CDR2 FRNRAP.

The chain links TRBV27 to TRBJ2-4; 7 bases map to TRBD1. The germline V gene has CDR1 MNHEY and CDR2 SMNVEV (reference sequence). The CDR3 contains 16 residues. Losses at the gene ends were 6 bases for V and 0 bases for J; bases not matched to a gene: 8. The CDR3 sequence is CASSLDRTLAKNIQYF. In DNA, the CDR3 is TGTGCCAGCAGCCTGGACAGGACCTTAGCCAAAAACATTCAGTACTTC.

The V call is TRBV4-1, the J call TRBJ1-1, with D unresolved. Trimming cost V 4 bases and J 2 bases, with 11 bases left between them. The CDR3 totals 14 residues. Germline V gene lookup returns CDR1 MGHRA and CDR2 YSYEKL. The CDR3 bases are TGCGCCAGCAGCCCCCGCCGCGAAAACACTGAAGCTTTCTTT. Its translation: CASSPRRENTEAFF.

This clone has just one count. This sequence joins TRBV7-9 and TRBJ2-1; D uncertain. Germline loops: CDR1 SEHNR, CDR2 FQNEAQ (reference sequence). CDR3 length: 13 residues. V was shortened by 3 bases and J by 4 bases, with 7 bases between the two germline ends. The CDR3: CASSFTGYNEQFF. The CDR3 bases are TGTGCCAGCAGCTTTACCGGGTACAATGAGCAGTTCTTC.

V usage is TRBV6-5 and J usage is TRBJ1-1, with 7 bases matching TRBD1. J was trimmed by 5 bases and V by 5 bases; bases with no gene match: 8. The germline gives CDR1 MNHEY, CDR2 SVGAGI. The CDR3 runs to 14 residues. CDR3 DNA: TGTGCCAGCAGTACATCAGGGGGATGGACTGAAGCTTTCTTT. This gives the protein CASSTSGGWTEAFF.

CDR3 sequence (DNA): TGCGCCAGCAGCTTGAGCTCCGATGGCTACACCTTC. Its translation is CASSLSSDGYTF. The genes are TRBV5-1 and TRBJ1-2; no clear D. The V gene's germline CDR1 is SGHRS and CDR2 YFSETQ. The CDR3 covers 12 residues. V lost 1 base to trimming and J lost 6 bases, with 7 bases between them.

This clone has only a few counts. The genes are TRBV19 and TRBJ1-3; 8 positions agree with TRBD1. CDR1 and CDR2 (germline): LNHDA, SQIVND (reference sequence). V lost 7 bases to trimming and J lost 2 bases; unmatched junction nucleotides: 7. The CDR3 consists of 15 residues. CDR3 in DNA: TGTGCCAGTAAACAGACAGGGGAGCCTGGAAACACCATATATTTT. This codes for CASKQTGEPGNTIYF.

The CDR3 nucleotides read TGCGCCAGCAGCTTAGAGGGTCTCCAAGAGACCCAGTACTTC. Protein sequence: CASSLEGLQETQYF. V gene TRBV5-1 combines with J gene TRBJ2-5; the D gene is possibly TRBD2 (5 bases). Per germline, CDR1 SGHRS and CDR2 YFSETQ. V gave up 2 bases and J gave up 1 base, with 9 bases separating them. The CDR3 loop spans 14 amino acids.

This rearrangement joins TRBV19 to TRBJ2-1; 8 bases match TRBD1. The CDR3 is 15 amino acids. Trimming took 6 bases from V and 3 from J; bases not matched to a gene: 7. In germline, CDR1 is LNHDA, CDR2 SQIVND (reference sequence). The CDR3 DNA follows: TGTGCCAGTAGAGAGGACAGGGCAAACTACAATGAGCAGTTCTTC. Translation: CASREDRANYNEQFF.

This chain joins TRBV9 and TRBJ1-3; 7 bases are a match to TRBD1. Germline trimming cut 2 bases from V and 4 bases from J; bases unmatched to any gene: 6. The CDR3 runs to 15 residues. CDR1 SGDLS and CDR2 YYNGEE come from the germline V gene. CDR3 nucleotides: TGTGCCAGCAGCGTTGACAGGGCATCAGGAAACACCATATATTTT. It encodes CASSVDRASGNTIYF. Full variable domain (remainder filled in from reference TRBV9 and TRBJ1-3): DSGVTQTPKHLITATGQRVTLRCSPRSGDLSVYWYQQSLDQGLQFLIQYYNGEERAKGNILERFSAQQFPDLHSELNLSSLELGDSALYFCASSVDRASGNTIYFGEGSWLTVV.

In the case of this clone: Within the sample, other DNA sequences also encode this same CDR3. The chain joins TRBV6-6 to TRBJ1-1; TRBD1 matches 7 bases. CDR1 is MNHNY, CDR2 SVGAGI, per germline (reference sequence). The CDR3 totals 15 residues. V lost 6 bases and J lost 0; bases outside the gene matches: 7. CDR3 in DNA: TGTGCCAGCAGGTTCACGGACAGGTTGAACACTGAAGCTTTCTTT. This gives the protein CASRFTDRLNTEAFF.

The rearrangement uses TRBV6-5 and TRBJ2-5; D unresolved. Deletions cut 5 bases from V and 1 base from J, with 2 bases between. Germline CDR1 is MNHEY and CDR2 is SVGAGI. This CDR3 region has 11 residues. CDR3 DNA sequence: TGTGCCAGCAGTCGCCAAGAGACCCAGTACTTC. Residues: CASSRQETQYF.

V gene TRBV7-2 combines with J gene TRBJ2-5; 12 bases match TRBD2. The V and J ends lost 5 bases and 5 bases, in that order; junction bases with no gene match: 15. This CDR3 region has 18 residues. Germline V gene data show CDR1 as SGHTA and CDR2 as FQGNSA. The CDR3 DNA sequence: TGTGCCAGCAGCCCCATCGTCCTAGCGGGAGGGCCCCGGGAGACCCAGTACTTC. It yields the protein CASSPIVLAGGPRETQYF.

This clone appeared a few times. This chain uses TRBV6-5 with TRBJ1-1; D gene uncertain. Germline lookup yields CDR1 MNHEY and CDR2 SVGAGI. CDR3 length: 12 residues. Trimming removed 8 bases from V and 1 base from J, with 8 bases in between. The DNA for the CDR3 is TGTGCCAGCCGCCTAGAGAACACTGAAGCTTTCTTT. Translation gives CASRLENTEAFF.

The rearrangement links TRBV5-1 to TRBJ1-1; 10 nucleotides align to TRBD1. This CDR3 has 17 amino acids. The V gene's germline CDR1 is SGHRS and CDR2 YFSETQ. Losses at the gene ends were 2 bases for V and 1 base for J; bases not matched to a gene: 8. This CDR3 reads CASSLTGTGDGNTEAFF. The CDR3 DNA reads TGCGCCAGCAGCTTAACCGGGACAGGGGATGGGAACACTGAAGCTTTCTTT.

The genes are TRBV6-1 and TRBJ1-1; 7 nucleotides line up with TRBD1. V gave up 7 bases and J gave up 3 bases; unmatched junction bases: 8. The germline V gene has CDR1 MNHNS and CDR2 SASEGT. The CDR3 runs 14 residues. CDR3: CASIEGARDTEAFF. DNA of the CDR3: TGTGCCAGCATTGAGGGGGCCAGGGACACTGAAGCTTTCTTT.

The V gene is TRBV21-1, the J gene TRBJ1-2; the table's D call of TRBD1 was not tested on the DNA. TRBV21-1 corresponds to a pseudogene. The CDR3 totals 17 residues. CDR3 coding DNA: TGTGCCAGCAGCCCACAGGGGGCTTCCGGGTGTCCTATGGGCTACACCTTC. It translates to CASSPQGASGCPMGYTF.

The chain links TRBV6-1 to TRBJ2-2; no clear D. There are 15 residues in the CDR3. Trimming removed 7 bases at V and 4 bases at J, with 16 bases between. Per the germline V gene, CDR1 is MNHNS and CDR2 is SASEGT. The CDR3 DNA follows: TGTGCCAGCAACTGGATACTACACACCACCGGGGAGCTGTTTTTT. Its protein is CASNWILHTTGELFF.

V and J are TRBV18 and TRBJ2-7; 8 bases match TRBD2. V was pared by 5 bases and J by 5 bases, with 8 bases of the junction left unmatched. The CDR3 has 14 residues. Looked up from germline, CDR1 is KGHSH and CDR2 is LQKENI. CDR3 protein: CASSSGGPADEQYF. The CDR3 region has the DNA TGTGCCAGCTCATCGGGAGGGCCGGCGGACGAGCAGTACTTC.

The chain links TRBV4-2 to TRBJ2-1; 11 nucleotides match TRBD2. The CDR3 is 19 amino acids. Germline V gene sequence: CDR1 LGHNA, CDR2 YNFKEQ. With V trimmed by 5 bases and J by 1 base, 13 bases remained unmatched. DNA of the CDR3: TGTGCCAGCAGCTGGAGGGGGGCTAGCGGGGGGAGATCCTACAATGAGCAGTTCTTC. Its translation: CASSWRGASGGRSYNEQFF.

The CDR3 DNA is TGTGCCAGCAGTTGGGGGACAGGGAACACTGAAGCTTTCTTT. It is translated as CASSWGTGNTEAFF. V usage is TRBV7-2 and J usage is TRBJ1-1, with 8 bases matching TRBD1. CDR1 SGHTA and CDR2 FQGNSA come from the germline V gene. J gave up 1 base and V 6 bases, and 4 bases lay outside the gene matches. This CDR3 has 14 amino acids.

This chain connects TRBV4-2 to TRBJ2-7, with D perhaps TRBD2 (6 bases). CDR1 and CDR2 (germline): LGHNA, YNFKEQ. This CDR3 region has 17 residues. Trimming shortened V by 1 base and J by 4 bases, and 20 bases separated the two germline ends. The CDR3 DNA is TGTGCCAGCAGCCAAGGAAAGGAGATACGGGGGAGATACGAGCAGTACTTC. It encodes CASSQGKEIRGRYEQYF.

J is TRBJ2-3 and V is TRBV11-2, with 9 bases that match TRBD1. The CDR3 is 17 amino acids. J gave up 2 bases and V 2 bases, and 8 bases lay outside the gene matches. Germline V CDR1 and CDR2: SGHAT, FQNNGV. The CDR3 loop reads CASSLHPGTGLTDTQYF. In DNA, the CDR3 is TGTGCCAGCAGCTTACACCCCGGGACAGGGCTCACAGATACGCAGTATTTT. Using reference TRBV11-2 and TRBJ2-3 for the parts outside the CDR3, the full variable domain is EAGVAQSPRYKIIEKRQSVAFWCNPISGHATLYWYQQILGQGPKLLIQFQNNGVVDDSQLPKDRFSAERLKGVDSTLKIQPAKLEDSAVYLCASSLHPGTGLTDTQYFGPGTRLTVL.

This chain links TRBV19 with TRBJ1-1; D is possibly TRBD1 (6 bases). The CDR3 totals 12 residues. V was pared by 7 bases and J by 6 bases, with 12 bases between. Germline V lookup: CDR1 LNHDA, CDR2 SQIVND (reference sequence). The CDR3, as DNA: TGTGCCAGTATAGAGACAGGCGCTGAAGCTTTCTTT. This codes for CASIETGAEAFF.